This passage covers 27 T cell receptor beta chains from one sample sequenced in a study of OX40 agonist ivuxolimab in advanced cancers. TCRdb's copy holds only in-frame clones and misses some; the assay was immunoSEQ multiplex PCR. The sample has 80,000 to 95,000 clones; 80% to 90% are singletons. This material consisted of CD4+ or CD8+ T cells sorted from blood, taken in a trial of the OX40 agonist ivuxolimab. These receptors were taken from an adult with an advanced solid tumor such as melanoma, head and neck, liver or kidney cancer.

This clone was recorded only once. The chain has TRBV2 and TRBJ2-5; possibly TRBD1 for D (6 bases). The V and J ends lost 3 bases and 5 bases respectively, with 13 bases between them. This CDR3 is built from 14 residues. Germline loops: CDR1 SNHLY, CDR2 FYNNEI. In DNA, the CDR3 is TGTGCCAGCAGTGACCTCCAGGGGTGGGAGACCCAGTACTTC. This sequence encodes CASSDLQGWETQYF.

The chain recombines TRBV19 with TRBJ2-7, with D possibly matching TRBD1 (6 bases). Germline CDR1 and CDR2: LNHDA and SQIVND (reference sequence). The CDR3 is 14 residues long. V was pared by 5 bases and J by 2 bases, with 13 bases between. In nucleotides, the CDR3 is TGTGCCAGTAGTGAGGAGACAGGCCCCTACGAGCAGTACTTC. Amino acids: CASSEETGPYEQYF.

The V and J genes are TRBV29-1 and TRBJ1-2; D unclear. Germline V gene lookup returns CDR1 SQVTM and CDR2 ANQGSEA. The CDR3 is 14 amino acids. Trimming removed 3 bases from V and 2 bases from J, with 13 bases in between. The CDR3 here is CSVDTETMNYGYTF. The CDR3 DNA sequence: TGCAGCGTTGATACAGAAACTATGAACTATGGCTACACCTTC.

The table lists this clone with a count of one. CDR3 sequence: CASSPLGDSNQPQHF. The CDR3 nucleotides read TGTGCCAGCAGCCCCCTCGGAGATAGCAATCAGCCCCAGCATTTT. The chain recombines TRBV7-9 with TRBJ1-5; D is uncertain. Germline V gene lookup returns CDR1 SEHNR and CDR2 FQNEAQ (reference sequence). The CDR3 covers 15 residues. Deletions cut 5 bases from V and 0 bases from J, with 11 bases between.

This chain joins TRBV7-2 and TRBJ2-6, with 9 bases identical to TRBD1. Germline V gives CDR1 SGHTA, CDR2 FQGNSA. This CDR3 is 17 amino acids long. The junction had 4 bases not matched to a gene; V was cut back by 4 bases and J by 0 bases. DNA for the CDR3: TGTGCCAGCAGCTCACAGGGGGCCGGCTCTGGGGCCAACGTCCTGACTTTC. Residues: CASSSQGAGSGANVLTF.

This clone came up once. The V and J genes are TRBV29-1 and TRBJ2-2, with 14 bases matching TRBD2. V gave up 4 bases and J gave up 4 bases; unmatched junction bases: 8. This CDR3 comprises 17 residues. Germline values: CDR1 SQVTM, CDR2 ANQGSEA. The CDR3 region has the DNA TGCAGCGTTGCAAGACTAGCGGGGGGGCAGGGCACCGGGGAGCTGTTTTTT. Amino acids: CSVARLAGGQGTGELFF.

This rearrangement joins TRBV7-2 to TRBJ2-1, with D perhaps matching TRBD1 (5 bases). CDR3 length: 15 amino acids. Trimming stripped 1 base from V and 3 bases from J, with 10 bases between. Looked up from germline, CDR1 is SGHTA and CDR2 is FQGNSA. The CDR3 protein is CASSLEGRGYNEQFF. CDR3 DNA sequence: TGTGCCAGCAGCTTAGAGGGAAGGGGCTACAATGAGCAGTTCTTC.

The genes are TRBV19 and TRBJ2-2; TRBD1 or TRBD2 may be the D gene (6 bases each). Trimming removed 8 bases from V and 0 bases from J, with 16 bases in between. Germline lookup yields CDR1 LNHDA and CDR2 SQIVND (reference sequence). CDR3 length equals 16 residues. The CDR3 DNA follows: TGTGCCAGTTCAAGGGGGGATGGGCCGAACACCGGGGAGCTGTTTTTT. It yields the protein CASSRGDGPNTGELFF.

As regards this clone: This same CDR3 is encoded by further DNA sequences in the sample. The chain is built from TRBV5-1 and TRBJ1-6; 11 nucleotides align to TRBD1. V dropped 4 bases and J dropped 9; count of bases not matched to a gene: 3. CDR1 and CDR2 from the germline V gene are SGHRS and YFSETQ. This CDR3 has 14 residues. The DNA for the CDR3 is TGCGCCAGCAGCCCCGGGACAGGGGGTTCACCCCTCCACTTT. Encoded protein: CASSPGTGGSPLHF. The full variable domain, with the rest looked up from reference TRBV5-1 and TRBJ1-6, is KAGVTQTPRYLIKTRGQQVTLSCSPISGHRSVSWYQQTPGQGLQFLFEYFSETQRNKGNFPGRFSGRQFSNSRSEMNVSTLELGDSALYLCASSPGTGGSPLHFGNGTRLTVT.

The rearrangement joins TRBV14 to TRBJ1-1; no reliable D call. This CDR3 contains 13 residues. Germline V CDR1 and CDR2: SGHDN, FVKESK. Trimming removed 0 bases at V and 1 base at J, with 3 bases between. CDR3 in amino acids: CASSQEGNTEAFF. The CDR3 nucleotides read TGTGCCAGCAGCCAAGAGGGGAACACTGAAGCTTTCTTT.

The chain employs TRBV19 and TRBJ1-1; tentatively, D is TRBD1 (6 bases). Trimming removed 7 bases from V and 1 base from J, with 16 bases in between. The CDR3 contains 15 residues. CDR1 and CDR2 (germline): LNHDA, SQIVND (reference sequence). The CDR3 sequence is CASIGFGGANTEAFF. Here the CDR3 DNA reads TGTGCCAGTATAGGTTTCGGGGGGGCGAACACTGAAGCTTTCTTT. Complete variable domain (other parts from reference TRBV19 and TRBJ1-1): DGGITQSPKYLFRKEGQNVTLSCEQNLNHDAMYWYRQDPGQGLRLIYYSQIVNDFQKGDIAEGYSVSREKKESFPLTVTSAQKNPTAFYLCASIGFGGANTEAFFGQGTRLTVV.

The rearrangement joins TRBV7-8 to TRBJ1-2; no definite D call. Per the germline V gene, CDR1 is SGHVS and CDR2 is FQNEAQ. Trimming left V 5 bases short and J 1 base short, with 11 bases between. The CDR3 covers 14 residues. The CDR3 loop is CASSPDHDNYGYTF. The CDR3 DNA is TGTGCCAGCAGCCCAGACCACGATAACTATGGCTACACCTTC.

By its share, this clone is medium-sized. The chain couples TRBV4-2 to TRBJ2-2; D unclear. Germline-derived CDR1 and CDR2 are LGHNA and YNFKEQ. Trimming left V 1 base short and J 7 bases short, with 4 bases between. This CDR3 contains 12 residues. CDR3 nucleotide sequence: TGTGCCAGCAGCCAAGCAGGCGGGGAGCTGTTTTTT. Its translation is CASSQAGGELFF.

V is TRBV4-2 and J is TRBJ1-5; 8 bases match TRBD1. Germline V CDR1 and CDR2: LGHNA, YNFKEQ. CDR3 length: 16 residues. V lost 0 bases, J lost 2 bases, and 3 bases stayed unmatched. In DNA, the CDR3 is TGTGCCAGCAGCCAAGAAGTACAGGGGGGCAATCAGCCCCAGCATTTT. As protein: CASSQEVQGGNQPQHF.

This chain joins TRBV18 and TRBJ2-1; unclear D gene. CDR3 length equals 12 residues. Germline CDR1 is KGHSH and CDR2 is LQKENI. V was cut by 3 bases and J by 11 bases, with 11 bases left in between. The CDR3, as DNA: TGTGCCAGCTCACCGACCGTGAGTCAGCAGTTCTTC. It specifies CASSPTVSQQFF.

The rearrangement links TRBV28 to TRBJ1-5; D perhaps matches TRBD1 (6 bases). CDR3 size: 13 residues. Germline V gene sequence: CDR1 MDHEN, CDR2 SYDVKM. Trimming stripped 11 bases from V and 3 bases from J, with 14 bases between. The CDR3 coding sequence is TGTGCCGTCAGGGGCGGGAACAATCAGCCCCAGCATTTT. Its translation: CAVRGGNNQPQHF.

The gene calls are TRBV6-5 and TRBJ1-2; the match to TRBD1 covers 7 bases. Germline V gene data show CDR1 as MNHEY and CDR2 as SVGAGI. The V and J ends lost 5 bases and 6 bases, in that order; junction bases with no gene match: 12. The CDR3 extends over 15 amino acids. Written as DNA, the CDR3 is TGTGCCAGCAGTCAGCAGACAGGGATCGAGCATGGCTACACCTTC. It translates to CASSQQTGIEHGYTF.

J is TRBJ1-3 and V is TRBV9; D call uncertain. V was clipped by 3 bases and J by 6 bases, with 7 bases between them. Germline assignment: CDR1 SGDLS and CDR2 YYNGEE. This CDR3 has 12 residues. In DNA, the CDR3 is TGTGCCAGCAGCGACCTTGCAAACACCATATATTTT. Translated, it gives CASSDLANTIYF.

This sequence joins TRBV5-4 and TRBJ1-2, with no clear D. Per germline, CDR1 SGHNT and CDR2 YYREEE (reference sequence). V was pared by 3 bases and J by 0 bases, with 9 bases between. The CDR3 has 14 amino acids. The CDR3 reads CASSSPGTNYGYTF. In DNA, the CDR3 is TGTGCCAGCAGCTCCCCAGGAACTAACTATGGCTACACCTTC.

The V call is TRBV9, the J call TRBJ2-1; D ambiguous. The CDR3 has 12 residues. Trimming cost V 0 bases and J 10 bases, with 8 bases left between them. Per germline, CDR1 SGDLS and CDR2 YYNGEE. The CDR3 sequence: CASSVVSGEQFF. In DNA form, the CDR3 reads TGTGCCAGCAGCGTAGTTTCGGGCGAGCAGTTCTTC.

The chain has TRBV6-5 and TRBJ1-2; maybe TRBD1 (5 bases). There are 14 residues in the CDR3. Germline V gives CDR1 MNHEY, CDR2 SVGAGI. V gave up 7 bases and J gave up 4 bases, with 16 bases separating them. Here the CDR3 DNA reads TGTGCCAGCAAAAAGGGGTTGGGGTCCTATGGCTACACCTTC. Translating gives CASKKGLGSYGYTF.

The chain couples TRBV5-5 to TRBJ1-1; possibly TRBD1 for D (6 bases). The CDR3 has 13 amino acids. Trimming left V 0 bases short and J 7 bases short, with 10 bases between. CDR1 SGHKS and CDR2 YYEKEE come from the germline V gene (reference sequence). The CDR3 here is CASSLDWGLEAFF. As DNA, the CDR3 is TGTGCCAGCAGCTTGGACTGGGGGCTTGAAGCTTTCTTT. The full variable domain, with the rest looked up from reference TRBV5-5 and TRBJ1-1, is DAGVTQSPTHLIKTRGQQVTLRCSPISGHKSVSWYQQVLGQGPQFIFQYYEKEERGRGNFPDRFSARQFPNYSSELNVNALLLGDSALYLCASSLDWGLEAFFGQGTRLTVV.

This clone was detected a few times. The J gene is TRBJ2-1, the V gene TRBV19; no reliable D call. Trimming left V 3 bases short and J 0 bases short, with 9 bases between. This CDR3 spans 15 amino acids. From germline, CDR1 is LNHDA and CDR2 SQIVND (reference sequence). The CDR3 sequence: CASSIARSSYNEQFF. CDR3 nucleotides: TGTGCCAGTAGTATTGCGAGGAGCTCCTACAATGAGCAGTTCTTC.

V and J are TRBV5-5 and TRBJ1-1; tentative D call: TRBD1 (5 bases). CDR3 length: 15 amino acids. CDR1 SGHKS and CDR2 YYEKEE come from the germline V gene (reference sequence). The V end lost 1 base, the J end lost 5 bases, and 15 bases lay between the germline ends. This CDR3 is CASSLLRTEGTEAFF. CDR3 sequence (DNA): TGTGCCAGCAGCTTGTTGCGCACCGAGGGGACTGAAGCTTTCTTT.

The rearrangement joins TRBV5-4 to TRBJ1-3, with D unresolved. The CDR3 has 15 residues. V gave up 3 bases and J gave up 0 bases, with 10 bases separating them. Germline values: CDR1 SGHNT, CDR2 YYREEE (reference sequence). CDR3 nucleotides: TGTGCCAGCAGCTCACGACGGGACTCTGGAAACACCATATATTTT. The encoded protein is CASSSRRDSGNTIYF.

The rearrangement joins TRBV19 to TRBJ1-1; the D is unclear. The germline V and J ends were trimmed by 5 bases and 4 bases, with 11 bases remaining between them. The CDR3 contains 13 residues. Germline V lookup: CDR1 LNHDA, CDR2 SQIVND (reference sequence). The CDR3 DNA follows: TGTGCCAGTAGTTCCCTGCCCCGCACTGAAGCTTTCTTT. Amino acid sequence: CASSSLPRTEAFF.

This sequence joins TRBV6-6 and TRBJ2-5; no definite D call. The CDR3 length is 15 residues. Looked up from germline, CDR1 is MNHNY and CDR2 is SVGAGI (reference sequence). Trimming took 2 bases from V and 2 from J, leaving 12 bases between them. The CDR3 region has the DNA TGTGCCAGCAGTTACGCTCTGGGGAATCAAGAGACCCAGTACTTC. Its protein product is CASSYALGNQETQYF.